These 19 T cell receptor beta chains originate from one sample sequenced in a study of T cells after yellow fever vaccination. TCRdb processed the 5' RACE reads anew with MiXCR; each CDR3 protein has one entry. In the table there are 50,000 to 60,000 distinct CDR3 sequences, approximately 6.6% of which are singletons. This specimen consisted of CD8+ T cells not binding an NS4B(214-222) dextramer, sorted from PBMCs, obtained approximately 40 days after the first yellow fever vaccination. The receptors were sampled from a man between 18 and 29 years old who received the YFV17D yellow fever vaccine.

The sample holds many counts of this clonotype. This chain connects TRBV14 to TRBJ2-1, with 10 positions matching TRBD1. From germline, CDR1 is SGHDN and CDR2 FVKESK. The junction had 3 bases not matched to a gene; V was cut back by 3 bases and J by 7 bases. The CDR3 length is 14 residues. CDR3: CASSQWTGGNEQFF. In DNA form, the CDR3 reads TGTGCCAGCAGCCAGTGGACAGGGGGTAATGAGCAGTTCTTC.

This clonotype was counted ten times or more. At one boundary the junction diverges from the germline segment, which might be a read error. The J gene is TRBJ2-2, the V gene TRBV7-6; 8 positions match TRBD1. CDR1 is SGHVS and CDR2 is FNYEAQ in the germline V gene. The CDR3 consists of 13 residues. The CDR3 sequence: CASSPTGAGELFF. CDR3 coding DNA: TGTGCCAGCAGCCCGACAGGGGCCGGTGAGCTGTTTTTT.

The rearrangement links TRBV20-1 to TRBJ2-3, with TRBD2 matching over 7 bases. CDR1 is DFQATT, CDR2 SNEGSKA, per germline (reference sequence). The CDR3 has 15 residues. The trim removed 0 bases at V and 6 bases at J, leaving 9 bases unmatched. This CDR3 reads CSARDPERGSDTQYF. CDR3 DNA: TGCAGTGCTAGAGATCCAGAGCGGGGTAGCGATACGCAGTATTTT.

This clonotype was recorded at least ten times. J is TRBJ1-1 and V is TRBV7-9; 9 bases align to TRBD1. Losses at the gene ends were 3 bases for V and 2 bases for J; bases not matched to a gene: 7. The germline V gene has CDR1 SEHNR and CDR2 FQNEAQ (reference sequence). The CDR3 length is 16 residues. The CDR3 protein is CASSLGPGQGNTEAFF. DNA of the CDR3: TGTGCCAGCAGCTTGGGCCCGGGACAGGGAAACACTGAAGCTTTCTTT.

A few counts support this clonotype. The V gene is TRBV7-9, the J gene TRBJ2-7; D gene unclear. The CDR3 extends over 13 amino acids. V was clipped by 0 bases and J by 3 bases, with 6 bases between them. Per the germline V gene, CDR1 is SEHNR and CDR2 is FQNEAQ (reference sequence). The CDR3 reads CASSLALYYEQYF. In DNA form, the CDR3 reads TGTGCCAGCAGCTTAGCGCTGTACTACGAGCAGTACTTC.

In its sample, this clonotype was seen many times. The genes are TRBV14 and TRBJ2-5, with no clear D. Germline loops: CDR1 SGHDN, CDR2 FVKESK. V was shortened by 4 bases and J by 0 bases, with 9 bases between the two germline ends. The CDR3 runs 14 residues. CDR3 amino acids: CASSLPDYQETQYF. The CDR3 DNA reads TGTGCCAGCAGCCTGCCAGATTACCAAGAGACCCAGTACTTC.

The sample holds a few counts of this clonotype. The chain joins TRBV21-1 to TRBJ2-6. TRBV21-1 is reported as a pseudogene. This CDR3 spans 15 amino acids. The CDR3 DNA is TGTGCCAGCAGCAAAGTACAATCTGGGGCCAACGTCCTGACTTTC. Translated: CASSKVQSGANVLTF.

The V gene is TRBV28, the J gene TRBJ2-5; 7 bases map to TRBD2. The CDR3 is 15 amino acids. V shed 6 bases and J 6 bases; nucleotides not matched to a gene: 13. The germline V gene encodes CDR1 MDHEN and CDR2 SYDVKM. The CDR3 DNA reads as TGTGCCAGCAGACTGACGGGGGGAACCCTGAAGACCCAGTACTTC. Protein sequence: CASRLTGGTLKTQYF.

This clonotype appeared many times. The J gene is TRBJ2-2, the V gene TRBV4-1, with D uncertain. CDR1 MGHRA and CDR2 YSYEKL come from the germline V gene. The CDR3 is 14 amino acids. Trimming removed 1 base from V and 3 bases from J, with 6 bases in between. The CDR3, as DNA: TGCGCCAGCAGCCAAGGGCCTCACACCGGGGAGCTGTTTTTT. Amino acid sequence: CASSQGPHTGELFF.

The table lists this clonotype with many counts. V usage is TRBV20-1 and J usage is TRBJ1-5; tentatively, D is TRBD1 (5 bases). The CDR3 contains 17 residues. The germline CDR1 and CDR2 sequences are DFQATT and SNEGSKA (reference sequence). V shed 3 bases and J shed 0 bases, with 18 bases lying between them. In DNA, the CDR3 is TGCAGTGCTAGGGCCGAGGGGAAATCCTATAGCAATCAGCCCCAGCATTTT. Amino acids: CSARAEGKSYSNQPQHF.

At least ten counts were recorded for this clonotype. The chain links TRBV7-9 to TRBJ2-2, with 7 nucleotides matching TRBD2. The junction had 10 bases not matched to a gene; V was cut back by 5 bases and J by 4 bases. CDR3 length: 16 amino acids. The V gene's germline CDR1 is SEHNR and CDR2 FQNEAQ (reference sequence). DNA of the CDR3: TGTGCCAGCAGCCCTCTCGGGGGGTTTTTCACCGGGGAGCTGTTTTTT. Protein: CASSPLGGFFTGELFF.

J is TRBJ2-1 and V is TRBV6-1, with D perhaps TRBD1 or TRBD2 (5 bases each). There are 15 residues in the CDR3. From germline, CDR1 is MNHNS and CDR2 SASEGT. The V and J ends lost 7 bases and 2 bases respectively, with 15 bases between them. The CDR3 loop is CASISRDGTYNEQFF. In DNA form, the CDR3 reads TGTGCCAGCATCTCACGGGACGGAACCTACAATGAGCAGTTCTTC.

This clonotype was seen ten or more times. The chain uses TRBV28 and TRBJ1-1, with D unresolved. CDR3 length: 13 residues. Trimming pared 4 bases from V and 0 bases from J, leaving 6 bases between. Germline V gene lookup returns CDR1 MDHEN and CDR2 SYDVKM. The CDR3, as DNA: TGTGCCAGCAGTTCCCTCATGAACACTGAAGCTTTCTTT. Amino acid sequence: CASSSLMNTEAFF.

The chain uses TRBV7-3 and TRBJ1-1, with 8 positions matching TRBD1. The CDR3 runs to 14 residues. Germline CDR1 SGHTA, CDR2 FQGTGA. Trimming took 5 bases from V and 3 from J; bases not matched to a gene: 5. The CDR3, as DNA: TGTGCCAGCAGCGCGACAGGGGCTGACACTGAAGCTTTCTTT. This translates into CASSATGADTEAFF.

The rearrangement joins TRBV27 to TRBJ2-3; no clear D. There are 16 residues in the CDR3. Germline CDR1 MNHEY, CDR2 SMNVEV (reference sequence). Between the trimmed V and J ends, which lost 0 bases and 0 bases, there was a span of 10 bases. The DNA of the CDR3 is TGTGCCAGCAGTTTATCGGCCCTAGTGAGCACAGATACGCAGTATTTT. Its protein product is CASSLSALVSTDTQYF.

The CDR3 region is CASSSSSGQLYEQYF. The CDR3 nucleotides read TGTGCCAGCAGCTCCTCTTCTGGACAGTTGTACGAGCAGTACTTC. The chain has TRBV11-2 and TRBJ2-7; D perhaps matches TRBD1 (6 bases). The germline V gene has CDR1 SGHAT and CDR2 FQNNGV. V gave up 4 bases and J gave up 4 bases, with 17 bases separating them. The CDR3 loop spans 15 amino acids.

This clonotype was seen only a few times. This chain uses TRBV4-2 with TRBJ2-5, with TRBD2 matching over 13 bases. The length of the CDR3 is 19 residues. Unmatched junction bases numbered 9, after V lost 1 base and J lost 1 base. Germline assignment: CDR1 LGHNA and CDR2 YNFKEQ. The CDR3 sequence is CASSQGLAGGLRTQETQYF. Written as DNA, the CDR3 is TGTGCCAGCAGCCAAGGACTAGCGGGGGGCCTTCGAACCCAAGAGACCCAGTACTTC.

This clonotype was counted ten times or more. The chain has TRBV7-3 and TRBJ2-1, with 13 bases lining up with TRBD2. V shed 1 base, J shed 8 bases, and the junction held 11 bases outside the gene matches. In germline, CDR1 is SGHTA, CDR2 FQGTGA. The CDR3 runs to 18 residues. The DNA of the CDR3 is TGTGCCAGCAGCTTAATTAGACTGAGACTAGCGGGGGGCCATGAGCAGTTCTTC. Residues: CASSLIRLRLAGGHEQFF.

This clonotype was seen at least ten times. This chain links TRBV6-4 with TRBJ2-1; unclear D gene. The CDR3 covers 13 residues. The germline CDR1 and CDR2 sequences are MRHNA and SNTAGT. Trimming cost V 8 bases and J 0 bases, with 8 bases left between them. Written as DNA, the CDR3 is TGTGCCAGCTCCGAGAGCTCCTACAATGAGCAGTTCTTC. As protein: CASSESSYNEQFF.